The clone carrying this T cell receptor (beta chain) was seen more than once but under ten times. 5'RACE generated cDNA with 10-nucleotide random UMIs. MiXCR, run by TCRdb on the 5' RACE reads, gives a single entry per CDR3 protein. The sample has about 76,000 distinct CDR3 sequences, 15% to 20% seen once; the top ten hold 15%. The source of the sample is a study of neurological immune-mediated disorders. The germline V gene encodes CDR1 SGHRS and CDR2 YFSETQ. The CDR3 is made up of 13 amino acids. V was cut by 6 bases and J by 2 bases, with 12 bases left in between. The V gene is TRBV5-1, the J gene TRBJ2-7; D possibly corresponds to TRBD1 (5 bases). The receptor comes from a woman aged 40 to 50 in good health. The specimen sequenced was PBMCs. The CDR3: CASKSGLTYEQYF. The CDR3 DNA sequence: TGCGCCAGCAAGTCAGGGCTAACCTACGAGCAGTACTTC.